The sequence of this T cell receptor (beta chain) was determined in a study of cytomegalovirus exposure and HLA in healthy donors. Regarding the study as a whole: Cytomegalovirus status was reportedly diagnosed by the classifier with high sensitivity and specificity.

PCR was performed using 60 Vbeta and 13 Jbeta primers. Sequencing used immunoSEQ multiplex PCR; TCRdb keeps in-frame clones, though not all of them. The sample lists tens of thousands of clones, 76% occurring once. With regard to this clone: The antigen is undetermined.

The V end lost 6 bases, the J end lost 4 bases, and 15 bases lay between the germline ends. CDR3 length equals 14 residues. The germline gives CDR1 MDHEN, CDR2 SYDVKM. The donors were healthy bone marrow donors. This TCR was recovered from a man aged 18 to 29 in good health and CMV-seronegative. The V and J genes are TRBV28 and TRBJ1-1; a weak D match, TRBD1 (6 bases). The sequenced sample was PBMCs. CDR3 region: CASSLGQMTTEAFF. The CDR3 DNA is TGTGCCAGCAGCCTTGGACAGATGACCACTGAAGCTTTCTTT. The full variable domain, rest sourced from reference TRBV28 and TRBJ1-1, is DVKVTQSSRYLVKRTGEKVFLECVQDMDHENMFWYRQDPGLGLRLIYFSYDVKMKEKGDIPEGYSVSREKKERFSLILESASTNQTSMYLCASSLGQMTTEAFFGQGTRLTVV.